This record looks at one TCR beta chain sequence and its context. As yet, its antigen is unknown. Libraries were prepared by immunoSEQ multiplex PCR; TCRdb keeps only in-frame clonotypes and omits some of them. The sample carries more than 250,000 clones, roughly 90% recorded once. Donors came from a validation cohort of 90 to 150 subjects, distinct from the first 666-subject cohort. V was pared by 3 bases and J by 4 bases, with 1 base of the junction left unmatched. The germline V gene has CDR1 MGHRA and CDR2 YSYEKL. The CDR3 is 14 residues long. This entry is derived from a study of cytomegalovirus exposure and HLA in healthy donors. About the study: The roughly 120 validation repertoires were reported in a later analysis to have been generated on the same platform as the approximately 700 first-cohort repertoires.

Whole-study results and caveats: There were some public TCRs occurring in many donors, but most TCR sequences were rare.

This chain uses TRBV4-1 with TRBJ2-1; 9 bases are a match to TRBD2. This clonotype originated in a woman aged 18-30 years in good health and CMV-seronegative. The sample taken for sequencing was PBMCs. The chain's CDR3 is CASSQREGYNEQFF. DNA of the CDR3: TGCGCCAGCAGCCAGCGGGAGGGGTACAATGAGCAGTTCTTC.